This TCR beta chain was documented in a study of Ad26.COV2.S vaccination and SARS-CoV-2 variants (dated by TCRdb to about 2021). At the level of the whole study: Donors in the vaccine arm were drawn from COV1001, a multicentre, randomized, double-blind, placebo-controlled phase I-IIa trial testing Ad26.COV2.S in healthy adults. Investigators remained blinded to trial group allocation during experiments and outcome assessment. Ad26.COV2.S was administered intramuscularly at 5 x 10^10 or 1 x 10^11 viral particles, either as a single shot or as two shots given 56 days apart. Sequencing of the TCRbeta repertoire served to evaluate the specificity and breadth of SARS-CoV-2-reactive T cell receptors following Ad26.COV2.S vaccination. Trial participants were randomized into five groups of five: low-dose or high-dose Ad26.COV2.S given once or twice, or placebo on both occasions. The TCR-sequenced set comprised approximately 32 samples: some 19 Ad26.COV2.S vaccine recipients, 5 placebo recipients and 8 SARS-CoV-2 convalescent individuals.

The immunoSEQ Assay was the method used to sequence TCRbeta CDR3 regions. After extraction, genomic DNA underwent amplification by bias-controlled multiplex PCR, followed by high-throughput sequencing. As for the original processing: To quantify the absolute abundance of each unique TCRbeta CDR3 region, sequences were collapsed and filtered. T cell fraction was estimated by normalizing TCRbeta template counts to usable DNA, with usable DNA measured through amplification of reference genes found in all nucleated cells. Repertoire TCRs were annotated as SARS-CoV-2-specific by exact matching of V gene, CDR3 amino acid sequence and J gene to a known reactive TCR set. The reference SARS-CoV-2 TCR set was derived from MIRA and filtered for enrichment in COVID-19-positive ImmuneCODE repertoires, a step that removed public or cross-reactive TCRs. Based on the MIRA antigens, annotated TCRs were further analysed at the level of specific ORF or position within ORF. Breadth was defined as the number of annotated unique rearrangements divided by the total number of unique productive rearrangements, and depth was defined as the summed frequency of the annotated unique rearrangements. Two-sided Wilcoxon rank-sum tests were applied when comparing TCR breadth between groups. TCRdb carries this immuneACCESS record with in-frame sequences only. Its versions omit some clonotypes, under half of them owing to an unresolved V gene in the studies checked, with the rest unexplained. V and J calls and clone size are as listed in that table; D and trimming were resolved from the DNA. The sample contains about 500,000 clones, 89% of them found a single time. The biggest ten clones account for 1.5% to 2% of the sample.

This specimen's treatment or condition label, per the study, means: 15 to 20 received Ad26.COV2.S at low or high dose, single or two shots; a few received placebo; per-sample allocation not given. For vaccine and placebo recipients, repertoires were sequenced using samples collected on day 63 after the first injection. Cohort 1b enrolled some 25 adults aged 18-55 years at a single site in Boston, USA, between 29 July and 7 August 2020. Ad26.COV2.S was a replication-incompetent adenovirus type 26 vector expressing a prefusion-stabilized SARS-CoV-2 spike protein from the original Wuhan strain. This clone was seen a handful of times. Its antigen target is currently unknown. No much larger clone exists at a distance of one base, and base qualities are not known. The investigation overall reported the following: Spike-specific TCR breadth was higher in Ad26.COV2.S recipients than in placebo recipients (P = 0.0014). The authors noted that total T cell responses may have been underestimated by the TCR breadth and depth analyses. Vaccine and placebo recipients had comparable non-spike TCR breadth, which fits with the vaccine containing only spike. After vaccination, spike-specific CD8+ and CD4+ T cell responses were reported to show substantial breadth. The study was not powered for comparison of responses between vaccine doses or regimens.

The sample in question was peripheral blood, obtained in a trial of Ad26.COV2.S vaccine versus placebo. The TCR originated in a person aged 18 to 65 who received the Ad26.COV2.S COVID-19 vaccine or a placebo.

The DNA sequence is given as TGTGCCAGCAGTAAAACGGGACCGCGGGAGCAGTTCTTC. The translation is CASSKTGPREQFF. The chain uses TRBV12-3 or TRBV12-4 and TRBJ2-1; the D gene is perhaps TRBD1 or TRBD2, each of them matching over 5 bases. V is pared back by 5 bases and J by 10 bases, with 15 bases lying between the germline termini. Counted from cysteine to phenylalanine, this CDR3 has 13 amino acids. The retained sequence is limited to the CDR3, 39 bases, with the frame set at the first base.